A few counts support the clone carrying this TCR beta chain. The data belong to a study of regulatory T cells in long-lasting Graves disease. As to time point: newly diagnosed GD, antithyroid drugs for less than 3 months. The TCR library was made from RNA that had been extracted from PBMCs in TRIzol. The TCR beta library used iRepertoire HTBI primers with Arm-PCR amplification of CDR3. TCRdb re-analysed the multiplex PCR reads in MiXCR, keeping a single row per CDR3 protein. This sample yields some 410,000 distinct CDR3 sequences, of which over 15% are seen a single time; around 10% belongs to the top ten. V was shortened by 3 bases and J by 7 bases, with 15 bases between the two germline ends. CDR3 length: 15 residues. Germline CDR1 MDHEN, CDR2 SYDVKM. The same sample was also studied in work on T cells in Graves' hyperthyroidism and ophthalmopathy. As reported in that work: Graves' hyperthyroidism without ophthalmopathy progression within 18 months was termed stable. An initial round of RT-PCR targeting the TCR CDR3 relied on the HTBI primer set.

This chain links TRBV28 with TRBJ2-2, with no clear D. This material consisted of peripheral blood mononuclear cells (PBMCs), taken at new diagnosis, from a patient treated with antithyroid drugs. This sequence was found in a woman in her 30s with Graves disease. The CDR3 sequence is CASSFIGIGDGELFF. CDR3 nucleotide sequence: TGTGCCAGCAGTTTCATAGGGATAGGCGACGGGGAGCTGTTTTTT.